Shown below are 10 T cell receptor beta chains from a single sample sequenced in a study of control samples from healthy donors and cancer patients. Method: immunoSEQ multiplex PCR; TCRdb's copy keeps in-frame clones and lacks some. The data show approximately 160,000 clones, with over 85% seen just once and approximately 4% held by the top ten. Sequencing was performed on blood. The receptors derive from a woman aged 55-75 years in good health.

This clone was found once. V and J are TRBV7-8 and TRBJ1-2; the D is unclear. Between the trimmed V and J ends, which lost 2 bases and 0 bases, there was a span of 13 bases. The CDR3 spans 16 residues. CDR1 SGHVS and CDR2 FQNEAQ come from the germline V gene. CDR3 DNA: TGTGCCAGCAGCTTAAGATTGCTTTCTCCTAACTATGGCTACACCTTC. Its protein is CASSLRLLSPNYGYTF.

CDR3 region: CASSPGYPLAKNIQYF. The CDR3 nucleotides read TGTGCCAGCAGCCCAGGTTACCCCCTGGCCAAAAACATTCAGTACTTC. The rearrangement joins TRBV14 to TRBJ2-4; no firm D call. The ends were cut back, 4 bases at V and 1 base at J, with 14 bases in the middle. The CDR3 spans 16 residues. Germline CDR1 SGHDN, CDR2 FVKESK.

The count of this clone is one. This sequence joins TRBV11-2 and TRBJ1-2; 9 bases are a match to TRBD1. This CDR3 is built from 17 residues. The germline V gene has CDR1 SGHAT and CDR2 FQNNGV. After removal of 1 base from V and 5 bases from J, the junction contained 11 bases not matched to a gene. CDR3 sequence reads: CASSLATGGGLLYGYTF. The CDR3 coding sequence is TGTGCCAGCAGCTTAGCAACAGGGGGCGGATTACTTTATGGCTACACCTTC.

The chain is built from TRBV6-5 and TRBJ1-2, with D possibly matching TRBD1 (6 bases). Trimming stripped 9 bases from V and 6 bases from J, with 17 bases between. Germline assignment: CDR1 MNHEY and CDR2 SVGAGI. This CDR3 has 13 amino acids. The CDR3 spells CASYLGGTHGYTF. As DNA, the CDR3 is TGTGCCAGTTACCTGGGGGGCACCCATGGCTACACCTTC.

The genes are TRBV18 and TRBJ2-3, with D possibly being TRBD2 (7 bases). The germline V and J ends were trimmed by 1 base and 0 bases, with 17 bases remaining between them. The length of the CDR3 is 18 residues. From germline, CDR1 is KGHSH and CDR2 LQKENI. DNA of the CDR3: TGTGCCAGCTCACCACTTTCGGGGGGCGAGTCTAGCACAGATACGCAGTATTTT. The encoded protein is CASSPLSGGESSTDTQYF.

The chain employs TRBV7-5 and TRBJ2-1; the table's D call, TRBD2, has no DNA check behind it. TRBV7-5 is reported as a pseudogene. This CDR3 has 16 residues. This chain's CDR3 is CARNRPRTSGGYEQFF. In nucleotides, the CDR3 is TGTGCCAGAAACAGACCCCGGACTAGCGGGGGGTATGAGCAGTTCTTC.

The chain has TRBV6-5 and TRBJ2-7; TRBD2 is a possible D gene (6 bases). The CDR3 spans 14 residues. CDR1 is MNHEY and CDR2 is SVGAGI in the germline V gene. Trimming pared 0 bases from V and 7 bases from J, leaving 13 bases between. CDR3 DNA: TGTGCCAGCAGTTACTCGGAGGGTCTTGGGGAGCAGTACTTC. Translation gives CASSYSEGLGEQYF.

The CDR3 DNA is TGTGCCAGCAGAAGCCCAGACAGGGTCGACGGCTACACCTTC. It translates to CASRSPDRVDGYTF. The chain employs TRBV6-5 and TRBJ1-2; 7 bases match TRBD1. With V trimmed by 6 bases and J by 8 bases, 12 bases remained unmatched. CDR1 MNHEY and CDR2 SVGAGI come from the germline V gene. The CDR3 loop spans 14 amino acids.

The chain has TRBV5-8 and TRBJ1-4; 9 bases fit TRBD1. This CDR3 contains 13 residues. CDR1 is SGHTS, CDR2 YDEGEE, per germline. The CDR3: CALNRGQGEKLFF. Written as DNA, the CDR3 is TGTGCTCTAAACAGGGGGCAAGGTGAAAAACTGTTTTTT.

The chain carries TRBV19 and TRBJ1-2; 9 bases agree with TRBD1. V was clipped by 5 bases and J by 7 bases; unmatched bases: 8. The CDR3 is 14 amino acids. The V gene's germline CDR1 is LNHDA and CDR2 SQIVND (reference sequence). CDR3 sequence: CASSPRQGVGGYTF. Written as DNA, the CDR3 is TGTGCCAGTAGTCCCCGACAGGGGGTCGGTGGCTACACCTTC.